This TCR beta chain was sequenced in a study of CD8 T cells in ankylosing spondylitis. General study points: Roughly eight highly homologous variants formed a TCR beta motif that appeared characteristic of ankylosing spondylitis blood. Enrichment of disease-linked clones was reportedly significant in matched ankylosing spondylitis synovial fluid.

By quantitative 5'-RACE with molecular barcodes, the TCR beta libraries were made. Using its own MiXCR run on the 5' RACE reads, TCRdb lists one record per CDR3 protein. The sample lists approximately 540,000 distinct CDR3 sequences; 10% to 15% were seen once. This CDR3 is 16 amino acids long. This clonotype was observed once. The antigen is unknown. The chain links TRBV21-1 to TRBJ2-1. TRBV21-1 is a pseudogene segment. The receptor's source is a male donor with ankylosing spondylitis. Sequences were obtained from blood, either unsorted or a sorted T cell fraction (not recorded which). CDR3 coding DNA: TGTGCCAGCAGCAGAAATCAGCGGGAGTTCCGCAATGAGCAGTTCTTC. It translates to CASSRNQREFRNEQFF.